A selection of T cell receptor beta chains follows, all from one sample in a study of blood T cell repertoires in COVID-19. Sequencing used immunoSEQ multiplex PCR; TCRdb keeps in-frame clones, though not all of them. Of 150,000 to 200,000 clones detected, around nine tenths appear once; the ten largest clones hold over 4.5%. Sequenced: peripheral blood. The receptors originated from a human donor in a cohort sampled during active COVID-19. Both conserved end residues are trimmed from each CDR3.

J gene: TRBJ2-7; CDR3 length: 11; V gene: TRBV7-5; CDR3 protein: ARSRRRGYEQY
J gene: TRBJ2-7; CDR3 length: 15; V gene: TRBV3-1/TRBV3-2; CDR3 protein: ASSPSIVLAVGYEQY
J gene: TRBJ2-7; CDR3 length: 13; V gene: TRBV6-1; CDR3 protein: ASSERGQGTYEQY
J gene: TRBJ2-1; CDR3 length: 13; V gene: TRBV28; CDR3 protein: ASSLGLARYNEQF
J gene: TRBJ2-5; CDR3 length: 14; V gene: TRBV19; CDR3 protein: ASSMSGTGLQETQY
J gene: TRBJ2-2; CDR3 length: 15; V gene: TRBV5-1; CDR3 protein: ASSLKKSGGNTGELF
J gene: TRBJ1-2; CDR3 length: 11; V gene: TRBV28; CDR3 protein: ASARDISYGYT
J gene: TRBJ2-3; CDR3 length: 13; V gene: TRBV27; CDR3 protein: ASSYLDRRTDTQY
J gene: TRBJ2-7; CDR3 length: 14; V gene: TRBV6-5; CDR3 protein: ASSSNSGGALYEQY
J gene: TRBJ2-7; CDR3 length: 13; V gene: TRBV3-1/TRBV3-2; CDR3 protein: ASSQEAGTSYEQY
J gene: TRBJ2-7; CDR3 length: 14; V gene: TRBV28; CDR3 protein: ASSSGLAGKDYEQY
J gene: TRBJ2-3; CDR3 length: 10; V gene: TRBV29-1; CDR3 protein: SAKASTDTQY
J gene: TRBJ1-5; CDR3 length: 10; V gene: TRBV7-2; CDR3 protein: ASSRPGGPQH
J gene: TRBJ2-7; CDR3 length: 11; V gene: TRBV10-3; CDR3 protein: AISVRGAYEQY
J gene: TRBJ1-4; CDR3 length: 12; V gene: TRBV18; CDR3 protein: ASSPRTAVEKLF
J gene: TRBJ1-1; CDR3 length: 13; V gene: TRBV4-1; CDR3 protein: ASSPSQTLNTEAF
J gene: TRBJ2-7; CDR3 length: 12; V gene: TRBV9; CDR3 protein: ASSSGGARNEQY
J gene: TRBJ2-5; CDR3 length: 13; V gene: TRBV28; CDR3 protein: ASLDPGGIQETQY
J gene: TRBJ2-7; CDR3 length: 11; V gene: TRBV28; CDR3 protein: ASTAGPTGEQY
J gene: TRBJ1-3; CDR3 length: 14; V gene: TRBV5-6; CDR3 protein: ASSSPASGSGNTIY
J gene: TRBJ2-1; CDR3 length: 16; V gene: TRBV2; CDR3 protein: ASSEGERTSGSIGEQF
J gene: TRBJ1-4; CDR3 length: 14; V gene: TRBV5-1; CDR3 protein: ASSLETGGTDEKLF
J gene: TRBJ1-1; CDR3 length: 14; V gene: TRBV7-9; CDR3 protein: ASSLALDSTNTEAF
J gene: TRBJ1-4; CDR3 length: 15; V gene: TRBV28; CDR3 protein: ASSYSTGWRVTEKLF
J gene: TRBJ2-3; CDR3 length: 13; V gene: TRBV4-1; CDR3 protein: ASSQWAGGGDTQY
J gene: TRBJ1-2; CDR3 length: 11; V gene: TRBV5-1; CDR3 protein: ASNAGQGNGYT
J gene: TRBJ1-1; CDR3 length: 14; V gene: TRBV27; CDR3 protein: ASSLTPGTGDTEAF
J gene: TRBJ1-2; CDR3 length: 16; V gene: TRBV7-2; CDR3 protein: ASSAGTGALGVADGYT
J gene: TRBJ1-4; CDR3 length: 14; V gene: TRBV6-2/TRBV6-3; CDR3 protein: ASSVTPGTGIEKLF
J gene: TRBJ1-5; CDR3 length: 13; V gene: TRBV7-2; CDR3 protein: ASSLMTGNNQPQH
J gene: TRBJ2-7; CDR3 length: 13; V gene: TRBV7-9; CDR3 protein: ASSPEGGRAYEQY
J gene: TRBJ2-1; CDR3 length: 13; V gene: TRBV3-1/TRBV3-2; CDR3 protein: ASSQDLAGGREQF
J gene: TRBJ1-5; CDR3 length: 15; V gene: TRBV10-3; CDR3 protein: AISESGGRYSNQPQH
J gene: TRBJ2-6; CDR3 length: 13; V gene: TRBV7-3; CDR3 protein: ASSPGVSGANVLT
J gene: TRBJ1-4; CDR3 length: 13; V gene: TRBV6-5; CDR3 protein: ASSKNGGFNEKLF
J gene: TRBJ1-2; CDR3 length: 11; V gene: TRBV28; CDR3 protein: ASRQGSARGYT